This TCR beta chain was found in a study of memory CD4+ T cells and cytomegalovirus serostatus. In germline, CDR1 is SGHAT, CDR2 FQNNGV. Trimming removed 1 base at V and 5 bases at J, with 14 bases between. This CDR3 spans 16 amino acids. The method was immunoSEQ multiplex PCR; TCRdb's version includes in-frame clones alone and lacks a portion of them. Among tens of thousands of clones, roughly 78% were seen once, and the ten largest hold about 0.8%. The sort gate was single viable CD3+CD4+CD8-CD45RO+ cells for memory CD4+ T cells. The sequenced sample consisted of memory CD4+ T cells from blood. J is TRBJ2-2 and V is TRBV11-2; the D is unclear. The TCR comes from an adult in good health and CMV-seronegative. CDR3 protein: CASSLGRIDGTGELFF. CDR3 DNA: TGTGCCAGCAGCTTAGGGCGGATAGACGGTACCGGGGAGCTGTTTTTT.